The rows below give T cell receptor beta chains drawn from one sample of a study of cytomegalovirus exposure and HLA in healthy donors. Sequencing was performed with immunoSEQ multiplex PCR; in TCRdb, only in-frame clones are kept and a portion is missing. The sample includes 100,000 to 150,000 clones, around three quarters seen only once; the top ten take 1%. Sequencing was carried out using PBMCs. Receptors were obtained from a man aged 35-49 years in good health and CMV-seronegative. The CDR3 runs from the conserved cysteine through the conserved F or W. The D gene is left open where the match is weak. Clone size is stated in some rows and not others, as once, few, many or a class when expanded.

cdr3_nt: TGTGCCAGCAGCTTAAAGTTCGGAGAGGGCCGAGATGAGCAGTTCTTC
cdr3_aa: CASSLKFGEGRDEQFF
j_call: TRBJ2-1
d_call: .
clone_size: .
v_call: TRBV7-9

cdr3_nt: TGCGCCAGCAGCCAAGAAACGTCTGTTGGGGCAGGAAATCAGCCCCAGCATTTT
cdr3_aa: CASSQETSVGAGNQPQHF
j_call: TRBJ1-5
d_call: .
clone_size: .
v_call: TRBV4-1

cdr3_nt: TGTGCCACCAGCAGAGGTGGAGGGAAATTGGTAGATACGCAGTATTTT
cdr3_aa: CATSRGGGKLVDTQYF
j_call: TRBJ2-3
d_call: .
clone_size: .
v_call: TRBV15

cdr3_nt: TGTGCCAGCTCACCATCTAGCCCCAATGAGCAGTTCTTC
cdr3_aa: CASSPSSPNEQFF
j_call: TRBJ2-1
d_call: .
clone_size: once
v_call: TRBV18

cdr3_nt: TGTGCCAGCAGCCCGACAGGGACTGGCGAAAAACTGTTTTTT
cdr3_aa: CASSPTGTGEKLFF
j_call: TRBJ1-4
d_call: TRBD1
clone_size: .
v_call: TRBV2

cdr3_nt: TGTGCCACCGCTAGCGGGGGGGGCACAGATACGCAGTATTTT
cdr3_aa: CATASGGGTDTQYF
j_call: TRBJ2-3
d_call: TRBD2
clone_size: few
v_call: TRBV10-3

cdr3_nt: TGTGCCGCCCGCCTGGGCGATACGCAGTATTTT
cdr3_aa: CAARLGDTQYF
j_call: TRBJ2-3
d_call: .
clone_size: .
v_call: TRBV6-5

cdr3_nt: TGCGCCAGCAGCCTACAGGAAGGGCAAGAGACCCAGTACTTC
cdr3_aa: CASSLQEGQETQYF
j_call: TRBJ2-5
d_call: .
clone_size: .
v_call: TRBV4-1

cdr3_nt: TGTGCCAGCAGCCGAGAGGGACAGGGCTATAACTATGGCTACACCTTC
cdr3_aa: CASSREGQGYNYGYTF
j_call: TRBJ1-2
d_call: TRBD1
clone_size: once
v_call: TRBV9

cdr3_nt: TGTGCCAGCAGGGGGGAGCGGGGGGGTTCCTTGGATACGCAGTATTTT
cdr3_aa: CASRGERGGSLDTQYF
j_call: TRBJ2-3
d_call: TRBD2
clone_size: .
v_call: TRBV6-6

cdr3_nt: TGCGCCAGCAGCTTGTATGGGCAGGGAACTGGCGAGCAGTACTTC
cdr3_aa: CASSLYGQGTGEQYF
j_call: TRBJ2-7
d_call: .
clone_size: .
v_call: TRBV5-1

cdr3_nt: TGTGCCAGCAGTTACTCGTTGTCGGGGAACACTGAAGCTTTCTTT
cdr3_aa: CASSYSLSGNTEAFF
j_call: TRBJ1-1
d_call: .
clone_size: .
v_call: TRBV6-5

cdr3_nt: TGTGCCAGCAGCCGGGAGCAGTTATACGAGCAGTACTTC
cdr3_aa: CASSREQLYEQYF
j_call: TRBJ2-7
d_call: .
clone_size: .
v_call: TRBV7-8

cdr3_nt: TGTGCCAGCAGTTTAAGGATTGAGGGCCCCAACTATGGCTACACCTTC
cdr3_aa: CASSLRIEGPNYGYTF
j_call: TRBJ1-2
d_call: .
clone_size: .
v_call: TRBV6-5

cdr3_nt: TGTGCCAGCAGCCCCGGAGGCGGGAGGGCCCCCGATACGCAGTATTTT
cdr3_aa: CASSPGGGRAPDTQYF
j_call: TRBJ2-3
d_call: TRBD2
clone_size: .
v_call: TRBV7-3

cdr3_nt: TGTGCCAGCAGTTTAAAGGGGTATAGGGGGTTCTTC
cdr3_aa: CASSLKGYRGFF
j_call: TRBJ2-1
d_call: .
clone_size: .
v_call: TRBV28

cdr3_nt: TGTGCCAGCAGTGAAACGGGGAGGGTATCCTACAATGAGCAGTTCTTC
cdr3_aa: CASSETGRVSYNEQFF
j_call: TRBJ2-1
d_call: TRBD2
clone_size: .
v_call: TRBV6-1

cdr3_nt: TGTGCCAGTAGTAACGCCCCTCTAGCGGAGATTAGCAATGAGCAGTTCTTC
cdr3_aa: CASSNAPLAEISNEQFF
j_call: TRBJ2-1
d_call: TRBD2
clone_size: few
v_call: TRBV19

cdr3_nt: TGTGCCAGCGTGGAGGGGACTAGCGTTAACAATGAGCAGTTCTTC
cdr3_aa: CASVEGTSVNNEQFF
j_call: TRBJ2-1
d_call: TRBD2
clone_size: .
v_call: TRBV6-1

cdr3_nt: TGTGCCAGCAGCTTAGTGGCAGGGTCGCTTGGCTACACCTTC
cdr3_aa: CASSLVAGSLGYTF
j_call: TRBJ1-2
d_call: .
clone_size: .
v_call: TRBV7-9

cdr3_nt: TGCGCCAGCAGCCAAGGGACTGCCGGCGGGGAGCTGTTTTTT
cdr3_aa: CASSQGTAGGELFF
j_call: TRBJ2-2
d_call: .
clone_size: .
v_call: TRBV5-1

cdr3_nt: TGTGCCTGGAGTGGAGCAGATACGCAGTATTTT
cdr3_aa: CAWSGADTQYF
j_call: TRBJ2-3
d_call: .
clone_size: .
v_call: TRBV30

cdr3_nt: TGCAGCGTGAGGACAAGTTCCTACGAGCAGTACTTC
cdr3_aa: CSVRTSSYEQYF
j_call: TRBJ2-7
d_call: .
clone_size: .
v_call: TRBV29-1

cdr3_nt: TGTGCCTGGAGTCCAGGACACACAGATACGCAGTATTTT
cdr3_aa: CAWSPGHTDTQYF
j_call: TRBJ2-3
d_call: .
clone_size: .
v_call: TRBV30

cdr3_nt: TGCGCCAGCAGCCCGGTGGCTAGCGCTGGGGGGACCCAGTACTTC
cdr3_aa: CASSPVASAGGTQYF
j_call: TRBJ2-5
d_call: .
clone_size: .
v_call: TRBV5-1

cdr3_nt: TGTGCCTGGAGTTCCCGGACAGGCGTTGGTGAGCCCCAGCATTTT
cdr3_aa: CAWSSRTGVGEPQHF
j_call: TRBJ1-5
d_call: TRBD1
clone_size: .
v_call: TRBV30

cdr3_nt: TGCGCCAGCAGCTTGAACGATCAGACCGGGGAGCTGTTTTTT
cdr3_aa: CASSLNDQTGELFF
j_call: TRBJ2-2
d_call: .
clone_size: .
v_call: TRBV5-1

cdr3_nt: TGTGCCAGCGCTCGGACAGCCTATGGCTACACCTTC
cdr3_aa: CASARTAYGYTF
j_call: TRBJ1-2
d_call: .
clone_size: .
v_call: TRBV2

cdr3_nt: TGTGCCAGCGACCGGCTAGGGAGCTCCTACAATGAGCAGTTCTTC
cdr3_aa: CASDRLGSSYNEQFF
j_call: TRBJ2-1
d_call: .
clone_size: few
v_call: TRBV7-9

cdr3_nt: TGTGCCAGCAGGAAGGACAGGGGCACAGATACGCAGTATTTT
cdr3_aa: CASRKDRGTDTQYF
j_call: TRBJ2-3
d_call: TRBD1
clone_size: .
v_call: TRBV2

cdr3_nt: TGTGCCAGCAGCTTGTCCGGGAGCCCTCAAGAGACCCAGTACTTC
cdr3_aa: CASSLSGSPQETQYF
j_call: TRBJ2-5
d_call: .
clone_size: .
v_call: TRBV5-5

cdr3_nt: TGTGCCAGCAGTGAAGAAGAGGCGCTGACCATATATTTT
cdr3_aa: CASSEEEALTIYF
j_call: TRBJ1-3
d_call: .
clone_size: .
v_call: TRBV6-1

cdr3_nt: TGTGCCAGCAGTGAAGCGGTGGCAGGGAAGGAGACCCAGTACTTC
cdr3_aa: CASSEAVAGKETQYF
j_call: TRBJ2-5
d_call: .
clone_size: .
v_call: TRBV2

cdr3_nt: TGTGCCAGCAGCGCCAGGCCCCCTTCCTATAATTCACCCCTCCACTTT
cdr3_aa: CASSARPPSYNSPLHF
j_call: TRBJ1-6
d_call: .
clone_size: .
v_call: TRBV2

cdr3_nt: TGTGCCAGCAGCTTAGGCCGGGGGTCCCGGGGGAACACTGAAGCTTTCTTT
cdr3_aa: CASSLGRGSRGNTEAFF
j_call: TRBJ1-1
d_call: .
clone_size: .
v_call: TRBV11-2

cdr3_nt: TGTGCCAGCAGTTCCGGGACAGGTCAAGAGACCCAGTACTTC
cdr3_aa: CASSSGTGQETQYF
j_call: TRBJ2-5
d_call: TRBD1
clone_size: .
v_call: TRBV6-5

cdr3_nt: TGTGCCAGCAGCTTAGGCTTGAGAGAGACCCAGTACTTC
cdr3_aa: CASSLGLRETQYF
j_call: TRBJ2-5
d_call: .
clone_size: .
v_call: TRBV11-2

cdr3_nt: TGTGCCAGCAGTTCGGACAGGGGGCTTCCTAATGAAAAACTGTTTTTT
cdr3_aa: CASSSDRGLPNEKLFF
j_call: TRBJ1-4
d_call: TRBD1
clone_size: once
v_call: TRBV27

cdr3_nt: TGTGCCAGTAGCACGGACAGTAGCACAGATACGCAGTATTTT
cdr3_aa: CASSTDSSTDTQYF
j_call: TRBJ2-3
d_call: .
clone_size: .
v_call: TRBV19